A selection of T cell receptor beta chains follows, all from one sample in a study of T cells in Graves' hyperthyroidism and ophthalmopathy. TCRdb fed the multiplex PCR reads into MiXCR, producing one record per CDR3 protein. The sample includes about 320,000 distinct CDR3 sequences, around 16% seen only once; the top ten take around a third. The material sequenced was blood. The receptors here all came from a young man with Graves' hyperthyroidism. The CDR3 runs from the conserved cysteine through the conserved F or W. The order of the fields is V gene, D gene, J gene, clone size, CDR3 DNA, CDR3 protein. D genes are given only for firm matches. Clone size, where shown, is once, few, many, or a class for clones that have expanded.

>TRBV3-1|TRBD1|TRBJ2-7|many
TGTGCCAGCAGCCAAGCACCGGGACAGGTGTACTTC
CASSQAPGQVYF
>TRBV6-1|-|TRBJ1-6|many
TGTGCCAGCTCAGGGAGGTCCTATAATTCACCCCTCCACTTT
CASSGRSYNSPLHF
>TRBV29-1|-|TRBJ2-7|many
TGCAGCGTTGAGGCCCCGGGACTTCGGAGCTCCTACGAGCAGTACTTC
CSVEAPGLRSSYEQYF
>TRBV9|-|TRBJ2-7|few
TGTGCCAGCAGCGTAGGGGTAGGCGAGCAGTACTTC
CASSVGVGEQYF
>TRBV28|-|TRBJ1-5|-
TGTGCCAGCAGTTTAATTGGGGGGGGAGAGCCCCAGCATTTT
CASSLIGGGEPQHF
>TRBV11-3|-|TRBJ1-2|-
TGTGCCAGCAGCCCCACAGGCTCGGCCTATGGCTACACCTTC
CASSPTGSAYGYTF
>TRBV5-1|TRBD1|TRBJ2-4|-
TGCGCCAGCAGCTTTTGGACAGGGCGAGGAGACATTCAGTACTTC
CASSFWTGRGDIQYF
>TRBV30|TRBD2|TRBJ2-3|many
TGTGCCTGGAGTGTCGGGGGGGGAGCGGATACGCAGTATTTT
CAWSVGGGADTQYF
>TRBV7-6|TRBD1|TRBJ2-1|few
TGTGCCAGCAGCTTACCTACAGGGGGTCTCGACGAGCAGTTCTTC
CASSLPTGGLDEQFF
>TRBV3-1|-|TRBJ2-1|many
TGTGCCAGCAGCCACCCCGTTGGGGGAGAATACGATGAGCAGTTCTTC
CASSHPVGGEYDEQFF
>TRBV5-1|-|TRBJ2-1|-
TGCGCCAGCAGCTTCGGAGGGAATCCTGAGCAGTTCTTC
CASSFGGNPEQFF
>TRBV29-1|-|TRBJ2-5|-
TGCGTCATTGAGGGGCCTGGAAGGGAGACCCAGTACTTC
CVIEGPGRETQYF
>TRBV29-1|TRBD2|TRBJ2-3|many
TGCAGCGTACGACTAGCGGGACAAAGCACAGATACGCAGTATTTT
CSVRLAGQSTDTQYF
>TRBV11-2|TRBD1|TRBJ1-3|many
TGTGCCAGCAGACGGATGACAGGGGCTGGAAACACCATATATTTT
CASRRMTGAGNTIYF
>TRBV11-2|-|TRBJ1-1|-
TGTGCCAGTAGCAATACAGTAGAGGCTGAAGCTTTCTTT
CASSNTVEAEAFF
>TRBV24-1|TRBD2|TRBJ2-3|many
TGTGCCACCAGTGAACACGGGACTAGCGGGCGCACGCAGTATTTT
CATSEHGTSGRTQYF
>TRBV5-1|-|TRBJ2-5|-
TGCGCCAGCAGCCCGGATGGCCCCCAGACCCAGTACTTC
CASSPDGPQTQYF
>TRBV2|-|TRBJ1-2|many
TGTGCCAGCAGTGATGCAGGATCGAATGGCTACACCTTC
CASSDAGSNGYTF
>TRBV7-9|-|TRBJ2-1|-
TGTGCCACCCCAGAAGGGGAGCCTCTCGTGTTCTTC
CATPEGEPLVFF
>TRBV5-1|TRBD2|TRBJ2-3|many
TGCGCCAGCAGCTTGAAGGGGACTAGCGGGAGGGGGAGCACAGATACGCAGTATTTT
CASSLKGTSGRGSTDTQYF
>TRBV27|TRBD2|TRBJ2-7|many
TGTGCCAGCAGTGCCCACCGCCCCGCGGGAGGGCCGGGCGAGCAGTACTTC
CASSAHRPAGGPGEQYF
>TRBV7-6|-|TRBJ1-6|few
TGTGCCAGCAGCCGTGACAGGTTTAATTCACCCCTCCACTTT
CASSRDRFNSPLHF
>TRBV28|-|TRBJ1-3|-
TGTGCCAGCAGGGGGGGTGCCGGGACTTCTGGAAACACCATATATTTT
CASRGGAGTSGNTIYF
>TRBV2|-|TRBJ2-5|-
TGTGCCATCAGTGAGAGAGAGACCCAGTACTTC
CAISERETQYF
>TRBV3-1|-|TRBJ2-5|many
TGTGCCAGCAGCCAAGCAGATGTGACCCAGTACTTC
CASSQADVTQYF
>TRBV20-1|-|TRBJ2-5|many
TGCAGTGCCCACTTCCAGGAGACCCAGTACTTC
CSAHFQETQYF
>TRBV2|-|TRBJ2-3|-
TGTGCCAGCAGTGAAGGGGGGATAGTTACAGATACGCAGTATTTT
CASSEGGIVTDTQYF
>TRBV19|-|TRBJ1-5|few
TGTGCCAGTAATCCAACGCGCAATCAGCCCCAGCATTTT
CASNPTRNQPQHF
>TRBV9|-|TRBJ2-1|-
TGTGCCAGCAGCGCGGGGACCGACTACAATGAGCAGTTCTTC
CASSAGTDYNEQFF
>TRBV5-4|TRBD2|TRBJ2-1|few
TGTGCCAGCAACCTAGCAGGGGCTAGCGGGAGGAGTAACAATGAGCAGTTCTTC
CASNLAGASGRSNNEQFF
>TRBV2|-|TRBJ2-5|-
TGTGCCAGCAGTGGGACAGCCACTCAACAGACCCAGTACTTC
CASSGTATQQTQYF
>TRBV5-5|TRBD1|TRBJ1-2|few
TGTGCCAGCAGCTTGGAGGGACAGCAAAACTATGGCTACACCTTC
CASSLEGQQNYGYTF
>TRBV20-1|TRBD1|TRBJ2-7|many
TGCAGTGCCGAGGGACAGGAACCCTACGAGCAGTACTTC
CSAEGQEPYEQYF
>TRBV11-2|TRBD2|TRBJ2-3|few
TGTGCCAGCAGCTTATTTCCTCGGACTAGCGGGAGGGCCACAGATACGCAGTATTTT
CASSLFPRTSGRATDTQYF
>TRBV30|-|TRBJ2-1|few
TGTGTATTCGGGGTTGGGCTGGATGAGCAGTTCTTC
CVFGVGLDEQFF
>TRBV29-1|-|TRBJ2-1|many
TGCAGCGCGGACCTGAGCTCCTACAATGAGCAGTTCTTC
CSADLSSYNEQFF
>TRBV12-3/TRBV12-4|TRBD2|TRBJ2-5|many
TGTGCCAGCAGTTTGTATAGGACTAGCGGGAGCACCCAGTACTTC
CASSLYRTSGSTQYF
>TRBV12-3/TRBV12-4|-|TRBJ1-4|few
TGTGCCAGCAGCTGGGGTGTCGCACGAAAACTGTTTTTT
CASSWGVARKLFF
>TRBV5-1|-|TRBJ1-4|-
TGCGCCAGCAGCGGGGGGCTTGGAGCATCCGTGAATGAAAAACTGTTTTTT
CASSGGLGASVNEKLFF
>TRBV20-1|-|TRBJ2-1|many
TGCAGTGCTAGTGGGGCAGTGCGGGTGGGGGAGCAGTTCTTC
CSASGAVRVGEQFF
>TRBV29-1|-|TRBJ1-1|few
TGCAGCGTTGTTGTATACAGGAACACTGAAGCTTTCTTT
CSVVVYRNTEAFF
>TRBV20-1|-|TRBJ1-2|-
TGCAGTGCGCCGACAGATATCTACTATGGCTACACCTTC
CSAPTDIYYGYTF
>TRBV24-1|-|TRBJ2-7|-
TGTGCCACCAGTGCTAATGGGCTCTACGAGCAGTACTTC
CATSANGLYEQYF
>TRBV2|-|TRBJ1-5|many
TGTGCCAGCACTGGGGATACTGATCAGCCCCAGCATTTT
CASTGDTDQPQHF
>TRBV13|-|TRBJ2-7|-
TGTGCCAGCAGCGGGACGGGAGTCCCAAGCTACGAGCAGTACTTC
CASSGTGVPSYEQYF
>TRBV24-1|-|TRBJ2-2|few
TGTGCCACCAGGGGGAGGAACACCGGGGAGCTGTTTTTT
CATRGRNTGELFF